This TCR beta chain was sequenced in a study of blood T cell repertoires in COVID-19. Seattle patients were enrolled during active infection and followed longitudinally. The table lists this clone with a count of one. This table comes from immunoSEQ multiplex PCR, and its TCRdb copy is limited to in-frame clones, with some not included. The sample includes 200,000 to 250,000 clones, almost 85% of them seen just once. The source of this sequence is an older woman with COVID-19, enrolled during active disease. The sample consisted of peripheral blood.

The CDR3 bases are TGTGCCAGCAGCCAGATCAATCAGCCCCAGCATTTT. This codes for CASSQINQPQHF. The chain couples TRBV5-8 to TRBJ1-5; no clear D. The CDR3 totals 12 residues. V dropped 4 bases and J dropped 3 bases, with 5 bases sitting between them. The germline CDR1 and CDR2 sequences are SGHTS and YDEGEE.